A single sample is the source of the 24 T cell receptor beta chains below, sequenced in a study of T-cell reconstitution after alpha-beta-depleted transplantation in children. It was with unique molecular identifiers that the TCRbeta library was prepared. TCRdb recomputed calls from the PCR reads with MiXCR, one row per CDR3 protein. This sample has some 220,000 distinct CDR3 sequences, with 8% to 9.5% found just once. The specimen comprised PBMCs from the stem cell graft donor, sampled from the stem cell graft. These receptors all stem from a human donor who donated a stem cell graft to a child with acute lymphoblastic leukemia.

In its sample, this clonotype was seen a few times. The chain couples TRBV3-1 to TRBJ2-3; D is unclear. V lost 0 bases and J lost 2, with 9 bases in between. CDR1 is LGHDT and CDR2 is YNNKEL in the germline V gene (reference sequence). This CDR3 contains 15 residues. CDR3 loop: CASSQDIGLTDTQYF. Written as DNA, the CDR3 is TGTGCCAGCAGCCAAGATATCGGGCTCACAGATACGCAGTATTTT.

The sample holds many counts of this clonotype. This sequence joins TRBV9 and TRBJ2-1, with 7 bases fitting TRBD1. V was pared by 4 bases and J by 5 bases, with 15 bases of the junction left unmatched. The CDR3 covers 17 residues. Germline CDR1 and CDR2: SGDLS and YYNGEE. Here the CDR3 DNA reads TGTGCCAGCAGCCCGAGTGAACGGGACAGACCGAACAATGAGCAGTTCTTC. It is translated as CASSPSERDRPNNEQFF.

The sample holds many counts of this clonotype. CDR3 sequence (DNA): TGTGCCAGCAGCTTAACCCCACCGAACACTGAAGCTTTCTTT. Its translation is CASSLTPPNTEAFF. The chain uses TRBV7-9 and TRBJ1-1; D not resolved. V dropped 2 bases and J dropped 1 base, with 8 bases sitting between them. Looked up from germline, CDR1 is SEHNR and CDR2 is FQNEAQ (reference sequence). This CDR3 has 14 amino acids.

This clonotype was detected ten times or more. The chain has TRBV11-1 and TRBJ2-1; D gene ambiguous. The V gene's germline CDR1 is SGHAT and CDR2 FQDESV (reference sequence). With 4 bases removed from V and 5 bases from J, the gap between germline ends came to 3 bases. The CDR3 spans 11 residues. The CDR3 spells CASSYDNEQFF. The CDR3 DNA sequence: TGTGCCAGCAGCTATGACAATGAGCAGTTCTTC.

This clonotype was observed at least ten times. A junction end diverges from the germline sequence, so it may reflect a read error. The chain carries TRBV20-1 and TRBJ2-1; 7 positions agree with TRBD2. There are 14 residues in the CDR3. Per germline, CDR1 DFQATT and CDR2 SNEGSKA (reference sequence). CDR3 residues: CSARGLEMYNEQFF. The CDR3 coding sequence is TGCAGTGCCAGAGGACTAGAGATGTACAATGAGCAGTTCTTC.

This clonotype has only a few counts. The chain has TRBV7-9 and TRBJ1-2, with D uncertain. Germline V lookup: CDR1 SEHNR, CDR2 FQNEAQ (reference sequence). Trimming cost V 5 bases and J 1 base, with 8 bases left between them. CDR3 length: 13 residues. CDR3 coding DNA: TGTGCCAGCAGCAGAGACAATAACTATGGCTACACCTTC. Translation gives CASSRDNNYGYTF. The full variable domain, rest sourced from reference TRBV7-9 and TRBJ1-2, is DTGVSQNPRHKITKRGQNVTFRCDPISEHNRLYWYRQTLGQGPEFLTYFQNEAQLEKSRLLSDRFSAERPKGSFSTLEIQRTEQGDSAMYLCASSRDNNYGYTFGSGTRLTVV.

This chain links TRBV29-1 with TRBJ2-7; D gene ambiguous. Trimming pared 4 bases from V and 5 bases from J, leaving 12 bases between. The CDR3 has 12 residues. The V gene's germline CDR1 is SQVTM and CDR2 ANQGSEA. The CDR3 spells CSVGGRYNEQYF. For the CDR3, the DNA is TGCAGCGTTGGCGGCAGGTACAACGAGCAGTACTTC.

This clonotype appeared many times. This chain connects TRBV5-4 to TRBJ1-2; D is ambiguous. Trimming removed 3 bases from V and 4 bases from J, with 16 bases in between. In germline, CDR1 is SGHNT, CDR2 YYREEE (reference sequence). This CDR3 comprises 15 residues. As DNA, the CDR3 is TGTGCCAGCAGCTCCGACGACACCGACCTCTATGGCTACACCTTC. Its protein is CASSSDDTDLYGYTF.

The sample holds a few counts of this clonotype. The genes are TRBV19 and TRBJ1-6; weak D call: TRBD1 (5 bases). Germline values: CDR1 LNHDA, CDR2 SQIVND (reference sequence). V was trimmed by 2 bases and J by 4 bases, leaving 12 bases between them. The CDR3 sequence is 16 residues long. The CDR3 DNA is TGTGCCAGTAGTATACTCACGACAGATTATAATTCACCCCTCCACTTT. This gives the protein CASSILTTDYNSPLHF.

As to this clonotype: A much more abundant neighbour one base away suggests this may be a read error. The V and J genes are TRBV7-9 and TRBJ1-2; D is unresolved. This CDR3 is built from 12 residues. Germline V gene data show CDR1 as SEHNR and CDR2 as FQNEAQ (reference sequence). The CDR3 here is CASSPNLRGANF. CDR3 sequence (DNA): TGTGCCAGCAGCCCGAACCTCAGAGGAGCCAACTTC. Combining the CDR3 with reference TRBV7-9 and TRBJ1-2 gives the whole variable domain DTGVSQNPRHKITKRGQNVTFRCDPISEHNRLYWYRQTLGQGPEFLTYFQNEAQLEKSRLLSDRFSAERPKGSFSTLEIQRTEQGDSAMYLCASSPNLRGANFGSGTRLTVV.

This clonotype was observed a handful of times. This chain connects TRBV7-6 to TRBJ2-7, with D perhaps matching TRBD1 (6 bases). Trimming removed 4 bases at V and 2 bases at J, with 12 bases between. Germline assignment: CDR1 SGHVS and CDR2 FNYEAQ. There are 14 residues in the CDR3. The CDR3 region is CASSSRTEAYEQYF. CDR3 in DNA: TGTGCCAGCAGCTCCCGGACAGAAGCCTACGAGCAGTACTTC.

This clonotype has just a few counts. The chain employs TRBV6-2 or TRBV6-3 and TRBJ2-5; D call uncertain. CDR1 and CDR2 (germline): MNHEY, SVGEGT. V was cut by 2 bases and J by 4 bases, with 8 bases left in between. This CDR3 has 13 amino acids. The CDR3 sequence: CASSYRRLETQYF. CDR3 DNA: TGTGCCAGCAGTTACCGGCGGTTAGAGACCCAGTACTTC.

This clonotype has only a few counts. The chain employs TRBV7-6 and TRBJ1-5, with D uncertain. Germline V gene lookup returns CDR1 SGHVS and CDR2 FNYEAQ. V was shortened by 5 bases and J by 1 base, with 12 bases between the two germline ends. There are 15 residues in the CDR3. The CDR3, as DNA: TGTGCCAGCAGCCCCAGTAAGGGAAGCAATCAGCCCCAGCATTTT. This translates into CASSPSKGSNQPQHF. The full variable domain, rest sourced from reference TRBV7-6 and TRBJ1-5, is GAGVSQSPRYKVTKRGQDVALRCDPISGHVSLYWYRQALGQGPEFLTYFNYEAQQDKSGLPNDRFSAERPEGSISTLTIQRTEQRDSAMYRCASSPSKGSNQPQHFGDGTRLSIL.

This clonotype was recorded at least ten times. The J gene is TRBJ2-7, the V gene TRBV7-9; D may correspond to TRBD1 or TRBD2 (5 bases each). This CDR3 comprises 13 residues. The germline gives CDR1 SEHNR, CDR2 FQNEAQ (reference sequence). V gave up 2 bases and J gave up 10 bases, with 15 bases separating them. The CDR3 DNA is TGTGCCAGCAGCTTACCAGGGAGTGGAAGCCAGTACTTC. Its translation is CASSLPGSGSQYF.

This clonotype was recorded at least ten times. This chain joins TRBV7-9 and TRBJ1-5; D call uncertain. The CDR3 has 13 amino acids. CDR1 SEHNR and CDR2 FQNEAQ come from the germline V gene (reference sequence). Trimming shortened V by 3 bases and J by 7 bases, and 10 bases separated the two germline ends. The CDR3 loop is CASSFGSGQPQHF. The CDR3 bases are TGTGCCAGCAGCTTTGGTAGCGGGCAGCCCCAGCATTTT.

This clonotype has more than one count but fewer than ten. The chain has TRBV30 and TRBJ1-4, with no clear D. Germline assignment: CDR1 GTSNPN and CDR2 SVGIG (reference sequence). The CDR3 has 15 amino acids. The V end was cut by 3 bases, the J end by 0 bases, with 11 bases between. The CDR3 reads CAWRAREATNEKLFF. The CDR3 nucleotides read TGTGCCTGGAGGGCAAGAGAAGCAACTAATGAAAAACTGTTTTTT.

This clonotype was seen at least ten times. The chain joins TRBV7-2 to TRBJ2-1; weak D call: TRBD2 (6 bases). The CDR3 length is 15 residues. V lost 5 bases, J lost 8 bases, and 19 bases lay in between. CDR1 and CDR2 (germline): SGHTA, FQGNSA. The CDR3 protein is CASSTRRREVYEQFF. DNA of the CDR3: TGTGCCAGCAGCACTAGACGGAGGGAGGTGTATGAGCAGTTCTTC. The whole variable domain, remainder taken from reference TRBV7-2 and TRBJ2-1, is GAGVSQSPSNKVTEKGKDVELRCDPISGHTALYWYRQSLGQGLEFLIYFQGNSAPDKSGLPSDRFSAERTGGSVSTLTIQRTQQEDSAVYLCASSTRRREVYEQFFGPGTRLTVL.

This clonotype was seen ten or more times. This chain connects TRBV7-6 to TRBJ2-2; TRBD1 matches at 9 bases. The CDR3 is made up of 15 amino acids. Germline V CDR1 and CDR2: SGHVS, FNYEAQ. The V segment lost 3 bases and the J segment 3 bases; nucleotides outside the gene matches: 2. The chain's CDR3 is CASSFGTGYTGELFF. CDR3 nucleotides: TGTGCCAGCAGCTTTGGGACAGGGTACACCGGGGAGCTGTTTTTT. Filled out from reference TRBV7-6 and TRBJ2-2, the complete variable domain reads GAGVSQSPRYKVTKRGQDVALRCDPISGHVSLYWYRQALGQGPEFLTYFNYEAQQDKSGLPNDRFSAERPEGSISTLTIQRTEQRDSAMYRCASSFGTGYTGELFFGEGSRLTVL.

The chain joins TRBV2 to TRBJ2-5; D is tentatively TRBD1 or TRBD2 (5 bases each). CDR1 and CDR2 (germline): SNHLY, FYNNEI. The CDR3 sequence is 17 residues long. V was trimmed by 5 bases and J by 0 bases, leaving 19 bases between them. CDR3 in amino acids: CASSTTRDGRYQETQYF. The DNA of the CDR3 is TGTGCCAGCAGTACTACCCGGGACGGCCGGTACCAAGAGACCCAGTACTTC.

At least ten counts were recorded for this clonotype. CDR3: CASSEGRANNYGYTF. CDR3 sequence (DNA): TGTGCCAGCAGTGAAGGCAGGGCTAATAACTATGGCTACACCTTC. The chain recombines TRBV2 with TRBJ1-2; D might be TRBD1 (5 bases). Germline lookup yields CDR1 SNHLY and CDR2 FYNNEI. This CDR3 comprises 15 residues. Trimming cost V 1 base and J 1 base, with 10 bases left between them.

This clonotype was detected only a few times. This chain uses TRBV6-1 with TRBJ1-1, with 7 bases matching TRBD1. The CDR3 is 14 residues long. The ends lost 7 bases at V and 1 base at J; junction bases unmatched: 6. Per the germline V gene, CDR1 is MNHNS and CDR2 is SASEGT. CDR3 nucleotides: TGTGCCAGCACCACAGGGGCCCCGAACACTGAAGCTTTCTTT. Translation gives CASTTGAPNTEAFF.

The V gene is TRBV7-8, the J gene TRBJ1-1; D call uncertain. Germline CDR1 reads SGHVS; CDR2 reads FQNEAQ. This CDR3 is built from 12 residues. With 1 base removed from V and 10 bases from J, the gap between germline ends came to 10 bases. The CDR3, as DNA: TGTGCCAGCAGCTTAGGACCCGGGGTAGCTTTCTTT. It is translated as CASSLGPGVAFF.

This CDR3 is CASRSTGYTDTQYF. CDR3 bases: TGTGCCAGCAGATCGACAGGGTACACAGATACGCAGTATTTT. This chain uses TRBV7-6 with TRBJ2-3, with 7 bases aligning to TRBD1. The CDR3 extends over 14 amino acids. The germline CDR1 and CDR2 sequences are SGHVS and FNYEAQ. V was pared by 6 bases and J by 2 bases, with 5 bases of the junction left unmatched.

The sample holds a few counts of this clonotype. This chain joins TRBV20-1 and TRBJ1-2, with TRBD1 matching 7 bases. Trimming cost V 5 bases and J 0 bases; bases outside gene matches: 6. This CDR3 comprises 14 residues. CDR1 is DFQATT, CDR2 SNEGSKA, per germline (reference sequence). DNA for the CDR3: TGCAGTGCTGCCCGACAGGGAGCTAACTATGGCTACACCTTC. Translated: CSAARQGANYGYTF.